The 17 T cell receptor beta chains presented below share a single source sample, sequenced in a study of CD8+ T cells in alopecia areata. The treatment: oral pan-JAK inhibitor, 5-10 mg twice daily. TCR sequencing used cDNA made by reverse transcription of extracted RNA. The assay was immunoSEQ multiplex PCR, and TCRdb's table has in-frame clones only and misses some. The top ten hold around 17% of the sample, which has approximately 100,000 clones, just under 60% seen once. The sequencing here drew on CD8+ T cells sorted from blood, taken between weeks 55 and 65, from a patient treated with tofacitinib. All receptors come from a human donor with alopecia areata.

The rearrangement joins TRBV5-1 to TRBJ1-5; a weak D match, TRBD1 (5 bases). From germline, CDR1 is SGHRS and CDR2 YFSETQ. This CDR3 contains 15 residues. V was cut by 4 bases and J by 2 bases, with 13 bases left in between. DNA of the CDR3: TGCGCCAGCAGCCCAGGGACGGACGGCAATCAGCCCCAGCATTTT. Translated, it gives CASSPGTDGNQPQHF.

V and J are TRBV7-6 and TRBJ2-7; a possible D gene is TRBD2 (5 bases). V dropped 1 base and J dropped 4 bases, with 17 bases sitting between them. Germline V gene data show CDR1 as SGHVS and CDR2 as FNYEAQ. The CDR3 loop spans 16 amino acids. Here the CDR3 reads CASSLGSNEGSYEQYF. CDR3 nucleotides: TGTGCCAGCAGCTTAGGAAGTAACGAGGGATCTTACGAGCAGTACTTC. The full variable domain, its missing parts supplied by reference TRBV7-6 and TRBJ2-7, is GAGVSQSPRYKVTKRGQDVALRCDPISGHVSLYWYRQALGQGPEFLTYFNYEAQQDKSGLPNDRFSAERPEGSISTLTIQRTEQRDSAMYRCASSLGSNEGSYEQYFGPGTRLTVT.

V usage is TRBV4-2 and J usage is TRBJ2-2; TRBD1 matches at 10 bases. This CDR3 has 16 residues. The ends lost 5 bases at V and 7 bases at J; junction bases unmatched: 10. Germline V gene sequence: CDR1 LGHNA, CDR2 YNFKEQ. The CDR3 loop reads CASSLPGTGVVGELFF. DNA for the CDR3: TGTGCCAGCAGCTTACCCGGGACAGGGGTTGTCGGGGAGCTGTTTTTT.

CDR3 protein: CASRPTITRELAKNIQYF. CDR3 nucleotides: TGCGCCAGCAGGCCGACGATAACCAGGGAACTAGCCAAAAACATTCAGTACTTC. This chain joins TRBV5-1 and TRBJ2-4; D possibly corresponds to TRBD1 (5 bases). There are 18 residues in the CDR3. Per germline, CDR1 SGHRS and CDR2 YFSETQ. V gave up 5 bases and J gave up 0 bases, with 21 bases separating them.

The chain joins TRBV7-6 to TRBJ2-3; D is undetermined. The CDR3 length is 13 residues. CDR1 and CDR2 (germline): SGHVS, FNYEAQ. The V end was cut by 3 bases, the J end by 5 bases, with 9 bases between. In DNA, the CDR3 is TGTGCCAGCAGCTTTAGGTTGGAAGATACGCAGTATTTT. Residues: CASSFRLEDTQYF.

This clone was detected only a few times. J is TRBJ2-7 and V is TRBV27; TRBD1 is a possible D gene (6 bases). With 3 bases removed from V and 0 bases from J, the gap between germline ends came to 12 bases. The CDR3 covers 15 residues. The germline CDR1 and CDR2 sequences are MNHEY and SMNVEV (reference sequence). CDR3 sequence reads: CASSFLGQSSYEQYF. In DNA form, the CDR3 reads TGTGCCAGCAGTTTCTTGGGACAAAGCTCCTACGAGCAGTACTTC.

This clone was seen once. V is TRBV27 and J is TRBJ2-5, with TRBD1 matching over 9 bases. The CDR3 is made up of 11 amino acids. Germline CDR1 and CDR2: MNHEY and SMNVEV (reference sequence). V lost 6 bases, J lost 11 bases, and 4 bases stayed unmatched. This chain's CDR3 is CASRTGGEQYF. CDR3 bases: TGTGCCAGCAGGACAGGGGGAGAGCAGTACTTC.

V usage is TRBV19 and J usage is TRBJ1-2, with D tentatively TRBD1 (5 bases). Trimming removed 0 bases at V and 7 bases at J, with 18 bases between. The V gene's germline CDR1 is LNHDA and CDR2 SQIVND (reference sequence). The CDR3 covers 16 residues. The CDR3 DNA reads TGTGCCAGTAGTATAGACCCCGATGGATTGAGGGGTGGCTACACCTTC. Protein: CASSIDPDGLRGGYTF.

This chain joins TRBV10-3 and TRBJ1-5; 9 nucleotides match TRBD1. V lost 3 bases and J lost 3; bases outside the gene matches: 3. Germline CDR1 ENHRY, CDR2 SYGVKD. The CDR3 extends over 15 amino acids. The DNA of the CDR3 is TGTGCCATCAGTGAACAGGGGGCAATCAATCAGCCCCAGCATTTT. Residues: CAISEQGAINQPQHF.

V and J are TRBV19 and TRBJ1-2; D is uncertain. The length of the CDR3 is 13 residues. Germline CDR1 and CDR2: LNHDA and SQIVND (reference sequence). V shed 7 bases and J shed 4 bases, with 13 bases lying between them. DNA of the CDR3: TGTGCCAGTATTGGAGACGGGCTCTATGGCTACACCTTC. Residues: CASIGDGLYGYTF.

This clone was picked up a small number of times. Other DNA sequences of this sample code for an identical CDR3. The V gene is TRBV13, the J gene TRBJ2-7, with D unresolved. Germline CDR1 PRHDT, CDR2 FYEKMQ (reference sequence). The CDR3 sequence is 13 residues long. V lost 4 bases and J 1 base, leaving 8 bases between the germline ends. The CDR3 region has the DNA TGTGCCAGCAGCTCCGGGCGATCCTACGAGCAGTACTTC. Translation gives CASSSGRSYEQYF. The entire variable domain, with the rest obtained from reference TRBV13 and TRBJ2-7, is as follows: AAGVIQSPRHLIKEKRETATLKCYPIPRHDTVYWYQQGPGQDPQFLISFYEKMQSDKGSIPDRFSAQQFSDYHSELNMSSLELGDSALYFCASSSGRSYEQYFGPGTRLTVT.

The CDR3 DNA is TGTGCCAGCAGCCTCCCGGGACTAGCTGGTCACGAGCAGTACTTC. Its protein is CASSLPGLAGHEQYF. The V gene is TRBV27, the J gene TRBJ2-7; 9 bases align to TRBD2. This CDR3 contains 15 residues. The junction had 11 bases not matched to a gene; V was cut back by 6 bases and J by 5 bases. Germline lookup yields CDR1 MNHEY and CDR2 SMNVEV (reference sequence).

The chain combines TRBV11-2 with TRBJ1-1; 9 nucleotides agree with TRBD1. There are 17 residues in the CDR3. CDR1 and CDR2 (germline): SGHAT, FQNNGV. V shed 5 bases, J shed 6 bases, and the junction held 16 bases outside the gene matches. The CDR3 nucleotides read TGTGCCAGCAGCCCCACGGAAGGGACAGGGTTATTTGCTGAAGCTTTCTTT. Translating it yields CASSPTEGTGLFAEAFF.

The chain employs TRBV29-1 and TRBJ2-3, with a possible D match to TRBD2 (7 bases). CDR1 is SQVTM and CDR2 is ANQGSEA in the germline V gene. CDR3 length: 16 amino acids. V lost 7 bases and J 2 bases, leaving 22 bases between the germline ends. CDR3 sequence reads: CSAQGGDYINTDTQYF. As DNA, the CDR3 is TGCAGCGCCCAAGGGGGGGACTACATCAACACAGATACGCAGTATTTT.

This clone showed up just a few times. The rearrangement links TRBV4-2 to TRBJ2-2; tentative D call: TRBD2 (6 bases). CDR3 length: 18 residues. The V end was cut by 2 bases, the J end by 7 bases, with 23 bases between. Germline V gives CDR1 LGHNA, CDR2 YNFKEQ. This CDR3 is CASSQLYETSDRSGELFF. In nucleotides, the CDR3 is TGTGCCAGCAGCCAATTGTACGAGACTAGTGATCGGAGCGGGGAGCTGTTTTTT.

The CDR3 coding sequence is TGTGCCAGCAGCTTCGGGACAGGGAGTGAAAAACTGTTTTTT. Translating it yields CASSFGTGSEKLFF. The rearrangement links TRBV5-6 to TRBJ1-4, with 9 bases identical to TRBD1. V lost 2 bases, J lost 7 bases, and 3 bases stayed unmatched. Germline lookup yields CDR1 SGHDT and CDR2 YYEEEE. The CDR3 has 14 residues.

This clone occurred once. The chain joins TRBV30 to TRBJ2-7; 7 nucleotides line up with TRBD1. This CDR3 spans 12 amino acids. V gave up 7 bases and J gave up 6 bases; unmatched junction bases: 9. Germline-derived CDR1 and CDR2 are GTSNPN and SVGIG (reference sequence). As DNA, the CDR3 is TGTGCCTCATCACTACAGGGGCGCGAGCAGTACTTC. Its translation: CASSLQGREQYF. The variable domain in full, with the rest retrieved from reference TRBV30 and TRBJ2-7, is SQTIHQWPATLVQPVGSPLSLECTVEGTSNPNLYWYRQAAGRGLQLLFYSVGIGQISSEVPQNLSASRPQDRQFILSSKKLLLSDSGFYLCASSLQGREQYFGPGTRLTVT.